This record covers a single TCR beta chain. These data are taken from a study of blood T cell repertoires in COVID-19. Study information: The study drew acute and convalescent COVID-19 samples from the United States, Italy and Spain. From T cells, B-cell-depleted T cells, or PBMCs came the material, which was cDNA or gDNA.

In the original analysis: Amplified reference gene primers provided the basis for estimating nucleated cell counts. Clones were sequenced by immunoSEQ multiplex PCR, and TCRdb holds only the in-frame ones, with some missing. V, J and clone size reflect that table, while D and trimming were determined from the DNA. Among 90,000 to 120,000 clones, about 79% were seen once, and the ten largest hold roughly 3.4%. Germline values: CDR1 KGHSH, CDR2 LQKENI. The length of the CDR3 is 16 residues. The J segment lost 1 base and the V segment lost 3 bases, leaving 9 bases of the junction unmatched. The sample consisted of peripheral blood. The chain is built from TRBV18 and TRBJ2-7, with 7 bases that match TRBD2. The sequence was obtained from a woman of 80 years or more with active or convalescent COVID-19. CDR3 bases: TGTGCCAGCTCACCTCCCGTGCGGGGGAGGTCCTACGAGCAGTACTTC. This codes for CASSPPVRGRSYEQYF.